Listed here are 8 T cell receptor beta chains from one sample, sequenced in a study of T cell changes during pregnancy in multiple sclerosis. Sequencing was performed with immunoSEQ multiplex PCR; in TCRdb, only in-frame clones are kept and a portion is missing. The table has 40,000 to 55,000 clones, approximately 92% seen once; the top ten hold about 0.75%. The material was CD4+ T cells from peripheral blood mononuclear cells, obtained before pregnancy. These receptors came from a female donor with multiple sclerosis, enrolled in a pregnancy study.

The CDR3 DNA reads TGTGCCTGGAGGCCGGCAGGGCGAAGCAATCAGCCCCAGCATTTT. It is translated as CAWRPAGRSNQPQHF. The rearrangement joins TRBV30 to TRBJ1-5, with a possible D match to TRBD1 (5 bases). The V end was cut by 3 bases, the J end by 1 base, with 13 bases between. Germline V gene sequence: CDR1 GTSNPN, CDR2 SVGIG (reference sequence). CDR3 size: 15 residues.

The chain couples TRBV19 to TRBJ2-7; unclear D gene. CDR1 is LNHDA, CDR2 SQIVND, per germline (reference sequence). The CDR3 runs 13 residues. Trimming stripped 3 bases from V and 3 bases from J, with 9 bases between. The CDR3 DNA follows: TGTGCCAGTAGTATCGGAACAGTCTACGAGCAGTACTTC. It is translated as CASSIGTVYEQYF. The whole variable domain, filled in from reference TRBV19 and TRBJ2-7, reads DGGITQSPKYLFRKEGQNVTLSCEQNLNHDAMYWYRQDPGQGLRLIYYSQIVNDFQKGDIAEGYSVSREKKESFPLTVTSAQKNPTAFYLCASSIGTVYEQYFGPGTRLTVT.

The chain couples TRBV4-3 to TRBJ2-7, with 10 bases matching TRBD1. In germline, CDR1 is LGHNA, CDR2 YSLEER. Trimming took 2 bases from V and 2 from J; bases not matched to a gene: 3. The CDR3 sequence is 15 residues long. The CDR3 coding sequence is TGCGCCAGCAGCCAACTGGGACAGGGGCCCTACGAGCAGTACTTC. Translating gives CASSQLGQGPYEQYF.

The chain combines TRBV2 with TRBJ2-7, with a tentative D call TRBD2 (5 bases). Trimming removed 5 bases from V and 1 base from J, with 9 bases in between. CDR1 and CDR2 from the germline V gene are SNHLY and FYNNEI. The CDR3 covers 13 residues. In DNA form, the CDR3 reads TGTGCCAGCAGTCCCCCGGGATCCTACGAGCAGTACTTC. As protein: CASSPPGSYEQYF.

Only one count was recorded for this clone. This rearrangement joins TRBV5-1 to TRBJ2-1, with 7 nucleotides matching TRBD2. Trimming cost V 3 bases and J 6 bases; bases outside gene matches: 9. Looked up from germline, CDR1 is SGHRS and CDR2 is YFSETQ. The CDR3 contains 15 residues. The CDR3 loop reads CASSSQGGSGNEQFF. The CDR3 DNA reads TGCGCCAGCAGCTCCCAAGGCGGGAGTGGCAATGAGCAGTTCTTC.

This sequence joins TRBV6-1 and TRBJ1-2; TRBD1 matches at 10 bases. CDR1 and CDR2 (germline): MNHNS, SASEGT. The J segment lost 7 bases and the V segment lost 4 bases, leaving 9 bases of the junction unmatched. This CDR3 is built from 15 residues. CDR3 protein: CASSARTGGIGGYTF. CDR3 DNA: TGTGCCAGCAGTGCCCGGACAGGGGGAATCGGTGGCTACACCTTC.

This chain links TRBV5-1 with TRBJ2-7, with D hard to call. Germline-derived CDR1 and CDR2 are SGHRS and YFSETQ. CDR3 length: 13 amino acids. Trimming removed 0 bases at V and 4 bases at J, with 8 bases between. CDR3 sequence reads: CASSLGRSYEQYF. CDR3 coding DNA: TGCGCCAGCAGCTTGGGTAGGAGTTACGAGCAGTACTTC.

The chain is built from TRBV5-1 and TRBJ2-1; 14 positions agree with TRBD2. In germline, CDR1 is SGHRS, CDR2 YFSETQ. The CDR3 spans 15 residues. J was trimmed by 5 bases and V by 3 bases; bases with no gene match: 1. CDR3 sequence: CASSSGLAGDNEQFF. CDR3 coding DNA: TGCGCCAGCAGCTCGGGACTAGCGGGAGACAATGAGCAGTTCTTC.